The clone carrying this TCR beta chain was observed a few times. Preparation of the TCRbeta library involved a method that used unique molecular identifiers. TCRdb redid the calling of the PCR reads with MiXCR, one entry per CDR3 protein. Found here are 780,000 or so distinct CDR3 sequences, about 16% of them singletons; the top ten hold approximately 5%. The sample belongs to a study of T-cell reconstitution after alpha-beta-depleted transplantation in children. Germline V CDR1 and CDR2: SNHLY, FYNNEI. The CDR3 consists of 14 residues. V was cut by 6 bases and J by 2 bases, with 12 bases left in between.

Here the sequenced sample was PBMCs, mostly from graft donor cells, taken 360 days after TCRalphabeta/CD19-depleted stem cell transplant. The sequence was obtained from a male patient under 18 who had a stem cell transplant for acute lymphoblastic leukemia, so the T cells may come from the graft donor. The chain is built from TRBV2 and TRBJ2-3; unclear D gene. CDR3 nucleotide sequence: TGTGCCAGCAGGGCTAGGGATGACACAGATACGCAGTATTTT. Amino acids: CASRARDDTDTQYF. Variable domain in full (rest from reference TRBV2 and TRBJ2-3): EPEVTQTPSHQVTQMGQEVILRCVPISNHLYFYWYRQILGQKVEFLVSFYNNEISEKSEIFDDQFSVERPDGSNFTLKIRSTKLEDSAMYFCASRARDDTDTQYFGPGTRLTVL.